This is a list of T cell receptor beta chains from one sample in a study of control samples from healthy donors and cancer patients. Repertoires were generated with immunoSEQ multiplex PCR, while TCRdb's copy carries only in-frame clones and drops some. The table lists about 270,000 clones, roughly 87% of them singletons. Sequenced sample: PBMCs. All receptors derive from a woman aged 55-70 years with lung cancer. Both conserved end residues are part of each CDR3. The D gene is left open where the match is weak. Only part of the rows carry a size: once, few, many, or a class if the clone is expanded.

NA,13,TRBV3-1/TRBV3-2,TRBJ2-1,NA,TGTGCCAGCAGCCAACGGGTCTACAATGAGCAGTTCTTC,CASSQRVYNEQFF
NA,14,TRBV5-1,TRBJ2-5,TRBD1,TGCGCCAGCAGCTCCGGGACAGGGGGAGAGACCCAGTACTTC,CASSSGTGGETQYF
NA,11,TRBV9,TRBJ2-1,NA,TGTGCCAGCAGCCCTGGCAATGAGCAGTTCTTC,CASSPGNEQFF
NA,15,TRBV14,TRBJ2-1,NA,TGTGCCAGCAGCCAAGATGGGGGCCCCTACAATGAGCAGTTCTTC,CASSQDGGPYNEQFF
NA,18,TRBV3-1/TRBV3-2,TRBJ1-3,TRBD1,TGTGCCAGCAGCCATTGGATGACAGGGGCAGACTCTGGAAACACCATATATTTT,CASSHWMTGADSGNTIYF
NA,14,TRBV18,TRBJ1-1,TRBD1,TGTGCCAGCTCCCCCGGACAGGGCAACACTGAAGCTTTCTTT,CASSPGQGNTEAFF
few,14,TRBV28,TRBJ2-7,TRBD1,TGTGCCAGCAGTAGGACAGGGGGGTCCTACGAGCAGTACTTC,CASSRTGGSYEQYF
NA,13,TRBV2,TRBJ1-2,NA,TGTGCCAGCAGTGGGGACGGGGACTATGGCTACACCTTC,CASSGDGDYGYTF
NA,15,TRBV6-1,TRBJ2-3,TRBD1,TGTGCCAGCAGTGACGGACAGGGTTGGACAGATACGCAGTATTTT,CASSDGQGWTDTQYF
NA,15,TRBV6-5,TRBJ1-4,TRBD1,TGTGCCAGCAGTTACTCGGGACAGCTCGGGGAAAAACTGTTTTTT,CASSYSGQLGEKLFF
NA,15,TRBV6-5,TRBJ2-1,NA,TGTGCCAGCAGCCGGCGTTTGGGCGGGGCCAATGAGCAGTTCTTC,CASSRRLGGANEQFF
once,15,TRBV5-1,TRBJ2-3,NA,TGCGCCAGCAGCCTGGGAAGGGACAGCACAGATACGCAGTATTTT,CASSLGRDSTDTQYF
NA,13,TRBV12-5,TRBJ1-1,NA,TGTGCTAGTGCCCGACATATGAACACTGAAGCTTTCTTT,CASARHMNTEAFF
NA,15,TRBV5-5,TRBJ1-5,NA,TGTGCCAGCAGCTCCTTGGCAGCAAACAATCAGCCCCAGCATTTT,CASSSLAANNQPQHF
NA,16,TRBV7-3,TRBJ2-1,TRBD2,TGTGCCAGCAGCCCCTTAGCGGGAGTGATCCACAATGAGCAGTTCTTC,CASSPLAGVIHNEQFF
once,14,TRBV27,TRBJ1-4,NA,TGTGCCAGCAGTTTTGACAGGTCTAATGAAAAACTGTTTTTT,CASSFDRSNEKLFF
NA,15,TRBV4-2,TRBJ2-1,TRBD2,TGTGCCAGCAGCGTGAGAGCGGGGGGGCAGGGTGAGCAGTTCTTC,CASSVRAGGQGEQFF
NA,14,TRBV18,TRBJ1-5,TRBD1,TGTGCCAGCTCACCTGACAGGGGAGGGCAGCCCCAGCATTTT,CASSPDRGGQPQHF
NA,14,TRBV19,TRBJ1-4,NA,TGTGCCAGTAGTATTACAATTACTAATGAAAAACTGTTTTTT,CASSITITNEKLFF
NA,12,TRBV24-1,TRBJ2-3,NA,TGTGCCACCAGTGACATCACAGATACGCAGTATTTT,CATSDITDTQYF
NA,14,TRBV18,TRBJ1-1,NA,TGTGCCAGCTCGCTAACCCGCGAGAACACTGAAGCTTTCTTT,CASSLTRENTEAFF
NA,16,TRBV6-1,TRBJ1-2,TRBD1,TGTGCCAGCAGTGGGCCGGGACAGGGAGCGTACTATGGCTACACCTTC,CASSGPGQGAYYGYTF
NA,15,TRBV5-1,TRBJ2-5,TRBD2,TGCGCCAGCAGCCTTGGGAGCGGGAGGCGGGAGACCCAGTACTTC,CASSLGSGRRETQYF
NA,13,TRBV7-9,TRBJ1-2,TRBD1,TGTGCCAGCAGCCGGAGACAGGGGGCAGGCTACACCTTC,CASSRRQGAGYTF
NA,13,TRBV11-3,TRBJ2-3,NA,TGTGCCAGCAGCTTACTCCAAGGGGATACGCAGTATTTT,CASSLLQGDTQYF
NA,16,TRBV19,TRBJ1-5,TRBD1,TGTGCCAGTAGGTTCGACAGGGGGGTTAGCAATCAGCCCCAGCATTTT,CASRFDRGVSNQPQHF
NA,15,TRBV4-1,TRBJ1-6,NA,TGCGCCAGCAGGCCCCCGGGGGACAATAATTCACCCCTCCACTTT,CASRPPGDNNSPLHF
NA,18,TRBV11-3,TRBJ2-1,TRBD2,TGTGCCAGCAGCTCCCGTGGAGGTAGCGGGAGCTCCTACAATGAGCAGTTCTTC,CASSSRGGSGSSYNEQFF
NA,13,TRBV2,TRBJ1-2,NA,TGTGCCAGCAGGACCGCGGGGGTCTATGGCTACACCTTC,CASRTAGVYGYTF
NA,16,TRBV30,TRBJ2-7,NA,TGTGCCTGGAGGGGGTACGGGGCCCAAATCTCCTACGAGCAGTACTTC,CAWRGYGAQISYEQYF
NA,16,TRBV6-1,TRBJ2-1,NA,TGTGCCAGCAGTGAAAAAACAGGGAATTATTACAATGAGCAGTTCTTC,CASSEKTGNYYNEQFF
NA,10,TRBV20-1,TRBJ1-2,NA,TGCAGTGCTAGGCCGCTCGGCTACACCTTC,CSARPLGYTF
few,12,TRBV6-5,TRBJ2-7,NA,TGTGCCAGCGGGGGACACTTCTACGAGCAGTACTTC,CASGGHFYEQYF
NA,12,TRBV14,TRBJ2-5,NA,TGTGCCAGCAGCCAGTCGTCGAGGACCCAGTACTTC,CASSQSSRTQYF
NA,14,TRBV28,TRBJ2-3,TRBD2,TGTGCCAGCAGTCCTAGCGGGTCCGGCATTAGGCAGTATTTT,CASSPSGSGIRQYF
NA,16,TRBV18,TRBJ1-4,TRBD1,TGTGCCAGCTCACCATTCACAGGGGCAACTAATGAAAAACTGTTTTTT,CASSPFTGATNEKLFF
NA,19,TRBV13,TRBJ1-2,NA,TGTGCCAGCAGAGAGACCACGGGCCCAGACATCGGGGCTAACTATGGCTACACCTTC,CASRETTGPDIGANYGYTF
NA,14,TRBV9,TRBJ2-1,NA,TGTGCCAGCAGCGTTATAGGATCCTACAATGAGCAGTTCTTC,CASSVIGSYNEQFF
once,15,TRBV2,TRBJ1-5,NA,TGTGCCAGCAGTGAAGGGACAGTTAGCAATCAGCCCCAGCATTTT,CASSEGTVSNQPQHF